This T cell receptor beta chain comes out of a study of blood T cell repertoires in COVID-19. Study-wide context: The samples span acute and convalescent COVID-19 from the United States, Italy and Spain. From T cells, B-cell-depleted T cells, or PBMCs came the material, which was cDNA or gDNA.

The authors' processing: Nucleated cell number was recorded as an estimate derived from reference gene primer amplification. Clones were sequenced by immunoSEQ multiplex PCR, and TCRdb holds only the in-frame ones, with some missing. That table furnishes V, J and clone size, whereas the DNA furnished D and trimming. The sample contains some 670,000 clones, 75% to 90% of which appear only once. A single count supports this clone. Germline-derived CDR1 and CDR2 are SGHKS and YYEKEE (reference sequence). CDR3 length equals 18 residues. Trimming took off 0 bases at V and 3 bases at J, with 19 bases between the two ends.

The clonotype comes from a woman aged 18-35 years with acute or convalescent COVID-19. The material sequenced was peripheral blood. This chain connects TRBV5-5 to TRBJ1-5; possible D gene TRBD1, 5 bases. The CDR3 is CASSLVPSGGGYNQPQHF. In DNA form, the CDR3 reads TGTGCCAGCAGCTTGGTACCCTCCGGGGGGGGTTACAATCAGCCCCAGCATTTT.